This T cell receptor (beta chain) was sequenced for a study of CXCR3-negative and CXCR3-positive naive CD8 T cells. Findings and caveats of the study: The study found comparably high diversity in both naive subsets and much lower diversity in memory CD8+ cells.

About this clonotype: Its antigen is as yet unknown.

Naive CD8+ T cells had a CD45RO-CCR7+CD27+CD95- phenotype. TRB cDNA libraries were made by UMI-labeled 5' RACE. No DNA is given; TCRdb re-called the 5' RACE reads and lists each CDR3 protein once. The sample is made up of 100,000 to 150,000 distinct CDR3 sequences, and the top ten hold about 0.44% of it. The length of the CDR3 is 13 residues. The specimen sequenced was naive CXCR3- CD8+ T cells from blood. Noted subset: CD45RO-CCR7+CD27+CD95- naive CD8+ T cells lacking CXCR3 (TNR3-). The chain employs TRBV21-1 and TRBJ2-7; with no DNA, the TCRdb D assignment of TRBD1 cannot be verified. TRBV21-1 represents a pseudogene. The sequence derives from a human donor in good health. Some clones in this sample may be carry-over from other donors' samples. CDR3 region: CASSATGAYEQYF.